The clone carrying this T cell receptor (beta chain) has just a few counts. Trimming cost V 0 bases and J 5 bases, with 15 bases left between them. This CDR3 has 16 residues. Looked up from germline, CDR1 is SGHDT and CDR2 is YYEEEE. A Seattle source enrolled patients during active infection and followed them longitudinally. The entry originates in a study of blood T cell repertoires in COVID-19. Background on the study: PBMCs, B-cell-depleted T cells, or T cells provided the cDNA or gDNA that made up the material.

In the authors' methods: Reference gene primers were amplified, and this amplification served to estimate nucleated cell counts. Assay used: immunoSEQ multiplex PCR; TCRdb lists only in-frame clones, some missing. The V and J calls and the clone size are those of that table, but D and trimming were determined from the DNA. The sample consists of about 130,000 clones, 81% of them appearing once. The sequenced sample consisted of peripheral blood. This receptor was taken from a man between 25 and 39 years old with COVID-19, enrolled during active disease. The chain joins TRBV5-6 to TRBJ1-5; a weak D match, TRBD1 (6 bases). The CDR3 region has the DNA TGTGCCAGCAGCTTGGGAGCCGGGACAAAAGATCAGCCCCAGCATTTT. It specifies CASSLGAGTKDQPQHF.